The 21 T cell receptor beta chains below were found in one sample sequenced in a study of Graves' ophthalmopathy and Graves' hyperthyroidism. RNA transcripts provided the template for amplifying TCR beta CDR3 regions. Investigators did first-round RT-PCR with HTBI primers, then second-round multiplex PCR. TCRdb itself ran the multiplex PCR reads through MiXCR, one entry per CDR3 protein. The data show 560,000 or so distinct CDR3 sequences, with 35% to 40% seen just once and 4% to 5% held by the top ten. Sequencing input: peripheral blood or thyroid tissue (not recorded which). The receptors derive from an adult man with Graves' hyperthyroidism.

The rearrangement joins TRBV20-1 to TRBJ2-2; D call uncertain. V lost 3 bases, J lost 4 bases, and 3 bases lay in between. CDR3 length: 11 residues. Germline assignment: CDR1 DFQATT and CDR2 SNEGSKA (reference sequence). The CDR3 here is CSASVTGELFF. The CDR3 DNA follows: TGCAGTGCTAGCGTCACCGGGGAGCTGTTTTTT.

V and J are TRBV9 and TRBJ2-5; 8 positions match TRBD2. The tail of the sequence fits TRBJ2-1 better, so the J call may be wrong. CDR3 size: 13 residues. The germline V gene encodes CDR1 SGDLS and CDR2 YYNGEE. In DNA, the CDR3 is TGTGCCAGCAGCGCGGGACTAGGGGCTGAGCAGTTCTTC. It translates to CASSAGLGAEQFF.

This clonotype was picked up many times. The rearrangement joins TRBV5-1 to TRBJ1-6; D unclear. Germline assignment: CDR1 SGHRS and CDR2 YFSETQ. V dropped 0 bases and J dropped 6 bases, with 13 bases sitting between them. The CDR3 is 16 amino acids. The CDR3 bases are TGCGCCAGCAGCTTGGCCTGGAGTTCCGGTAATTCACCCCTCCACTTT. Translating gives CASSLAWSSGNSPLHF.

This clonotype appeared a few times. This sequence joins TRBV5-1 and TRBJ2-7; 7 nucleotides match TRBD1. Trimming took 1 base from V and 3 from J; bases not matched to a gene: 7. The CDR3 is made up of 15 amino acids. Germline loops: CDR1 SGHRS, CDR2 YFSETQ. The CDR3 DNA reads TGCGCCAGCAGCTTGAATACAGGGGCTATCTACGAGCAGTACTTC. This encodes CASSLNTGAIYEQYF.

The V gene is TRBV12-3 or TRBV12-4, the J gene TRBJ2-7, with 11 bases fitting TRBD2. This CDR3 comprises 17 residues. DNA for the CDR3: TGTGCTAGTGGTGATACACCGGGACTAGCGGATTCCTACGAGCAGTACTTC. Residues: CASGDTPGLADSYEQYF.

This clonotype was picked up a small number of times. This chain joins TRBV24-1 and TRBJ1-2; 8 nucleotides line up with TRBD1. CDR1 and CDR2 from the germline V gene are KGHDR and SFDVKD. The V segment lost 1 base and the J segment 8 bases; nucleotides outside the gene matches: 5. The CDR3 has 14 amino acids. CDR3 sequence: CATSDFPGGQGYTF. DNA for the CDR3: TGTGCCACCAGTGATTTCCCAGGGGGCCAAGGCTACACCTTC.

As concerns this clonotype: Possible read error: a much larger clone is one base away. This chain links TRBV12-3 or TRBV12-4 with TRBJ1-3, with D possibly being TRBD1 (5 bases). Trimming took off 6 bases at V and 2 bases at J, with 11 bases between the two ends. CDR3 length equals 14 residues. In nucleotides, the CDR3 is TGTGCCAGCAGGGAGACAGCAACTGGAAACACCATATATTTT. Translating it yields CASRETATGNTIYF.

This clonotype was counted ten times or more. DNA for the CDR3: TGTGCCAGCAGTGGGACAGGGGGCTTCTATGGCTACACCTTC. It encodes CASSGTGGFYGYTF. J is TRBJ1-2 and V is TRBV2, with 11 nucleotides matching TRBD1. The trim removed 4 bases at V and 4 bases at J, leaving 2 bases unmatched. Germline V gene sequence: CDR1 SNHLY, CDR2 FYNNEI. The CDR3 has 14 amino acids.

This chain uses TRBV5-8 with TRBJ2-1; D is unclear. The germline V and J ends were trimmed by 2 bases and 7 bases, with 7 bases remaining between them. CDR1 and CDR2 from the germline V gene are SGHTS and YDEGEE. This CDR3 is 12 amino acids long. The CDR3 sequence: CASSFSENEQFF. The CDR3 DNA sequence: TGTGCCAGCAGCTTTTCAGAGAATGAGCAGTTCTTC.

This chain links TRBV29-1 with TRBJ1-4; D perhaps matches TRBD1 (6 bases). V lost 7 bases and J 3 bases, leaving 15 bases between the germline ends. There are 14 residues in the CDR3. Germline lookup yields CDR1 SQVTM and CDR2 ANQGSEA. CDR3 in DNA: TGCAGCGCGGGGGGCGACAGCCCTAATGAAAAACTGTTTTTT. Residues: CSAGGDSPNEKLFF.

The chain couples TRBV19 to TRBJ2-3; 8 nucleotides agree with TRBD2. The CDR3 runs to 18 residues. V shed 0 bases and J 2 bases; nucleotides not matched to a gene: 10. CDR1 is LNHDA, CDR2 SQIVND, per germline (reference sequence). CDR3 amino acids: CASSIDRAGLATTDTQYF. DNA for the CDR3: TGTGCCAGTAGTATAGACAGAGCCGGACTAGCAACCACAGATACGCAGTATTTT.

This clonotype was seen many times. The gene calls are TRBV20-1 and TRBJ2-5; 10 bases map to TRBD2. The CDR3 spans 15 residues. Germline V gene sequence: CDR1 DFQATT, CDR2 SNEGSKA (reference sequence). The J segment lost 5 bases and the V segment lost 5 bases, leaving 11 bases of the junction unmatched. The CDR3 region has the DNA TGCAGTGCTCGAGGGAGCGGGAGGGCCCTGGAGACCCAGTACTTC. Translating it yields CSARGSGRALETQYF.

This clonotype was detected a few times. The chain joins TRBV2 to TRBJ1-2; 9 positions agree with TRBD1. The CDR3 loop spans 11 amino acids. The germline gives CDR1 SNHLY, CDR2 FYNNEI. After removal of 2 bases from V and 14 bases from J, the junction contained 3 bases not matched to a gene. The CDR3 here is CASSEIGTGTF. CDR3 nucleotides: TGTGCCAGCAGTGAAATTGGGACAGGGACCTTC.

This clonotype was counted many times. This chain uses TRBV2 with TRBJ1-2, with D possibly TRBD1 on 5 matching bases. V lost 4 bases and J 5 bases, leaving 14 bases between the germline ends. CDR1 SNHLY and CDR2 FYNNEI come from the germline V gene. CDR3 size: 14 residues. CDR3 nucleotide sequence: TGTGCCAGCAGTGGGAGGGAAGGGGCATATGGCTACACCTTC. The encoded protein is CASSGREGAYGYTF.

V usage is TRBV20-1 and J usage is TRBJ2-5; 9 bases match TRBD1. The junction had 4 bases not matched to a gene; V was cut back by 3 bases and J by 2 bases. Germline V gives CDR1 DFQATT, CDR2 SNEGSKA (reference sequence). The CDR3 covers 14 residues. CDR3 in DNA: TGCAGTGCTAGTTTCGGGACAGGGCAAGAGACCCAGTACTTC. It codes for CSASFGTGQETQYF.

A remark on this clonotype: Compared with germline, one end of the junction differs, possibly owing to a read error. The V and J genes are TRBV4-1 and TRBJ2-2, with TRBD2 matching 10 bases. Germline V gene data show CDR1 as MGHRA and CDR2 as YSYEKL. The CDR3 length is 15 residues. Written as DNA, the CDR3 is TGTGCCAGCAGCCAAGAGACTAGCGGGACCGGGGAGCTGTTTTTT. It encodes CASSQETSGTGELFF.

This clonotype occurred many times. J is TRBJ1-4 and V is TRBV4-1; D gene unclear. In germline, CDR1 is MGHRA, CDR2 YSYEKL. Trimming took 1 base from V and 4 from J, leaving 10 bases between them. The CDR3 consists of 15 residues. CDR3: CASSQGRQSNEKLFF. CDR3 DNA sequence: TGCGCCAGCAGCCAAGGGCGTCAGAGTAATGAAAAACTGTTTTTT.

The chain carries TRBV6-6 and TRBJ2-2; 12 bases map to TRBD1. V lost 10 bases to trimming and J lost 7 bases; unmatched junction nucleotides: 7. Germline V gene lookup returns CDR1 MNHNY and CDR2 SVGAGI (reference sequence). The CDR3 contains 14 residues. The CDR3 DNA reads TGTGCCACCGCCGGGACAGGGGGCTTCGGGGAGCTGTTTTTT. Residues: CATAGTGGFGELFF.

The genes are TRBV27 and TRBJ2-7; D ambiguous. This CDR3 has 13 amino acids. CDR1 is MNHEY and CDR2 is SMNVEV in the germline V gene (reference sequence). The ends were cut back, 3 bases at V and 4 bases at J, with 10 bases in the middle. The CDR3 spells CASSFGRIYEQYF. The CDR3 DNA is TGTGCCAGCAGTTTCGGGCGGATATACGAGCAGTACTTC.

This clonotype was seen at least ten times. The chain uses TRBV5-8 and TRBJ1-1; D is unresolved. The CDR3 sequence is 14 residues long. From germline, CDR1 is SGHTS and CDR2 YDEGEE. V was cut by 1 base and J by 0 bases, with 7 bases left in between. This CDR3 is CASSLWQMNTEAFF. The CDR3 DNA reads TGTGCCAGCAGCTTGTGGCAGATGAACACTGAAGCTTTCTTT.

This clonotype was seen ten or more times. J is TRBJ1-2 and V is TRBV10-1; D is possibly TRBD1 (5 bases). The CDR3 is 15 residues long. Trimming stripped 2 bases from V and 12 bases from J, with 22 bases between. Germline-derived CDR1 and CDR2 are WNHNN and SYGVQD (reference sequence). In DNA form, the CDR3 reads TGCGCCAGCAGTGAGCCAGGGAGGGAATCAGCAATCCACACCTTC. This codes for CASSEPGRESAIHTF.